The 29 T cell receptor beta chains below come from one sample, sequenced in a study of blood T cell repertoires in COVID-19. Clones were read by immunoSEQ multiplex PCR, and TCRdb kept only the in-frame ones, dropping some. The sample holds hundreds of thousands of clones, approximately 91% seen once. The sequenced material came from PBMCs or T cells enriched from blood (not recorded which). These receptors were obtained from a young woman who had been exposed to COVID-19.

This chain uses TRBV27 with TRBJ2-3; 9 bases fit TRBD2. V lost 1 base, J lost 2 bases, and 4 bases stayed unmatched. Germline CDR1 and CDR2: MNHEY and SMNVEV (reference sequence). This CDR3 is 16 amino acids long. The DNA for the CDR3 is TGTGCCAGCAGTTTATTAGCGGGGGCTTTCACAGATACGCAGTATTTT. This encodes CASSLLAGAFTDTQYF.

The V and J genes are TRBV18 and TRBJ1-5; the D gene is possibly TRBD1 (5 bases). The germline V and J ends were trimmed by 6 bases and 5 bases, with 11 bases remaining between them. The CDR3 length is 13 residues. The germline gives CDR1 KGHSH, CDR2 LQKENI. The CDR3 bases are TGTGCCAGCTCTCAGGGTCGGGATCAGCCCCAGCATTTT. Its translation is CASSQGRDQPQHF.

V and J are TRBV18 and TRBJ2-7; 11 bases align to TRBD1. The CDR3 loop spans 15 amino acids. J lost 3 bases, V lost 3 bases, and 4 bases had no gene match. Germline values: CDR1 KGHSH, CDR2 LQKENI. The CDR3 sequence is CASSPQGTGGYEQYF. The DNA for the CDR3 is TGTGCCAGCTCACCCCAAGGGACAGGGGGCTACGAGCAGTACTTC.

This chain's CDR3 is CASSGPTSGGGSTDTQYF. CDR3 DNA sequence: TGTGCCAGCAGTGGACCCACTAGCGGGGGGGGGAGCACAGATACGCAGTATTTT. The rearrangement uses TRBV6-1 and TRBJ2-3; 13 nucleotides line up with TRBD2. V was pared by 4 bases and J by 0 bases, with 7 bases of the junction left unmatched. The CDR3 runs to 18 residues. From germline, CDR1 is MNHNS and CDR2 SASEGT.

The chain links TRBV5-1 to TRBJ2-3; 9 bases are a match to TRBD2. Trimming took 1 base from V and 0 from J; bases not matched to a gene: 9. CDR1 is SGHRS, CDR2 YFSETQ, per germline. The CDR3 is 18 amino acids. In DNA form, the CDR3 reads TGCGCCAGCAGCTTGTCGATTAGCGGGAGAGCTAGCACAGATACGCAGTATTTT. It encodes CASSLSISGRASTDTQYF.

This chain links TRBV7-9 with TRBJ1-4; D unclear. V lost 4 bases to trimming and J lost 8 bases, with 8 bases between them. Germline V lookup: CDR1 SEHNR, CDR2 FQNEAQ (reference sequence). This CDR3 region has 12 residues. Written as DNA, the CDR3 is TGTGCCAGCAGCTCGGGAAAAGAAAAACTGTTTTTT. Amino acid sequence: CASSSGKEKLFF.

The CDR3: CASSGRAGGFAGELFF. In DNA form, the CDR3 reads TGTGCCAGCAGCGGGCGAGCGGGAGGATTCGCCGGGGAGCTGTTTTTT. V usage is TRBV9 and J usage is TRBJ2-2; 9 bases are shared with TRBD2. The length of the CDR3 is 16 residues. After removal of 3 bases from V and 6 bases from J, the junction contained 9 bases not matched to a gene. Germline values: CDR1 SGDLS, CDR2 YYNGEE.

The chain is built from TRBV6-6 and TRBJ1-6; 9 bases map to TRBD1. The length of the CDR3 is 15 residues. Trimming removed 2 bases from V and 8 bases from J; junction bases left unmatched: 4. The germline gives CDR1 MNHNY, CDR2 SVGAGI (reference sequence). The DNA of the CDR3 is TGTGCCAGCAGTTACGGGACAGGGCGTGATTCACCCCTCCACTTT. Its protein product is CASSYGTGRDSPLHF.

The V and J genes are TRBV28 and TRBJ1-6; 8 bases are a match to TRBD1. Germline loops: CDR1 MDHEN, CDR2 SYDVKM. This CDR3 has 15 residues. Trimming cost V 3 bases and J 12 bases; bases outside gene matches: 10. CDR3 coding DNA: TGTGCCAGCAGTTTGCTCGTCGGACAGGGCGGACCCCTCCACTTT. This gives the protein CASSLLVGQGGPLHF. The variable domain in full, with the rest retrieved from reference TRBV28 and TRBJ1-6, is DVKVTQSSRYLVKRTGEKVFLECVQDMDHENMFWYRQDPGLGLRLIYFSYDVKMKEKGDIPEGYSVSREKKERFSLILESASTNQTSMYLCASSLLVGQGGPLHFGNGTRLTVT.

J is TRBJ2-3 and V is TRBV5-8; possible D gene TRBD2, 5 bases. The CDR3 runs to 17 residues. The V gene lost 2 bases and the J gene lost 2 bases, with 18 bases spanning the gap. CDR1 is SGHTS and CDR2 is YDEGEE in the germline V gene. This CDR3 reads CASSLASNGIITDTQYF. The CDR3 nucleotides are TGTGCCAGCAGCTTAGCAAGTAACGGGATTATCACAGATACGCAGTATTTT.

The CDR3 is CAWVPRDRGPLGDTEAFF. The CDR3 DNA is TGTGCCTGGGTGCCCCGGGACAGGGGGCCGCTCGGGGACACTGAAGCTTTCTTT. The chain couples TRBV30 to TRBJ1-1; TRBD1 matches at 12 bases. The germline V gene encodes CDR1 GTSNPN and CDR2 SVGIG (reference sequence). Germline trimming cut 5 bases from V and 3 bases from J; bases unmatched to any gene: 16. This CDR3 has 18 amino acids.

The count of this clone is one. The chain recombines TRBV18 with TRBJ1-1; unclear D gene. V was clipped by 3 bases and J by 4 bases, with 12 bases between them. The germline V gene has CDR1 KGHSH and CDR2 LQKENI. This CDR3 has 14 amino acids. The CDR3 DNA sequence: TGTGCCAGCTCACCGCCTGCCCGCGGCACTGAAGCTTTCTTT. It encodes CASSPPARGTEAFF.

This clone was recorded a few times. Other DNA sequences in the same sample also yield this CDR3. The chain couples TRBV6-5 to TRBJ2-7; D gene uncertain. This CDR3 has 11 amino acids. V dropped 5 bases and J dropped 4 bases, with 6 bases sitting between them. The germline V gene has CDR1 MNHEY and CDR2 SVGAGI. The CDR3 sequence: CASSRTYEQYF. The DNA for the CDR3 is TGTGCCAGCAGTCGTACATACGAGCAGTACTTC.

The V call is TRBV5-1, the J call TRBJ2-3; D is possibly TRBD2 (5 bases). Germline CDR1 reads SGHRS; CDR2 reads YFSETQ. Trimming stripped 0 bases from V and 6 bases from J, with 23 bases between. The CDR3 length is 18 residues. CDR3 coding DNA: TGCGCCAGCAGCTTGGAGGCACAGACTAACGTCCGACTGGATACGCAGTATTTT. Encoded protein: CASSLEAQTNVRLDTQYF.

The CDR3 sequence: CASSLPQGRVTEAFF. The CDR3 coding sequence is TGTGCCAGCAGCTTACCCCAGGGAAGGGTCACTGAAGCTTTCTTT. The chain couples TRBV7-2 to TRBJ1-1; possibly TRBD1 for D (5 bases). This CDR3 spans 15 amino acids. The V gene's germline CDR1 is SGHTA and CDR2 FQGNSA. V lost 2 bases to trimming and J lost 4 bases, with 14 bases between them.

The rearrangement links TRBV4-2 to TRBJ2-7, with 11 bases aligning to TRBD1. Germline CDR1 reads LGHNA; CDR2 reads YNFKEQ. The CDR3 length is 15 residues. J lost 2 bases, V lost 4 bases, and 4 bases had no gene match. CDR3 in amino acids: CASSPGTGGAYEQYF. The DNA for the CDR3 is TGTGCCAGCAGCCCCGGGACAGGGGGGGCCTACGAGCAGTACTTC.

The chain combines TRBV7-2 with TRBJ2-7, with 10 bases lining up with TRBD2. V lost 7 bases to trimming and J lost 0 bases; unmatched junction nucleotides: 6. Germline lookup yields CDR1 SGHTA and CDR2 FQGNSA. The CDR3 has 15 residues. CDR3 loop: CASTPLAGSSYEQYF. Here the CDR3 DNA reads TGTGCCAGCACCCCACTAGCGGGGAGCTCCTACGAGCAGTACTTC.

Here the CDR3 reads CASSSEGTGDGGYTF. The DNA for the CDR3 is TGTGCCAGCAGCTCAGAAGGGACAGGCGACGGCGGCTACACCTTC. This chain links TRBV7-2 with TRBJ1-2; 8 bases are a match to TRBD1. Losses at the gene ends were 4 bases for V and 8 bases for J; bases not matched to a gene: 12. CDR3 length: 15 amino acids. Germline V gene sequence: CDR1 SGHTA, CDR2 FQGNSA.

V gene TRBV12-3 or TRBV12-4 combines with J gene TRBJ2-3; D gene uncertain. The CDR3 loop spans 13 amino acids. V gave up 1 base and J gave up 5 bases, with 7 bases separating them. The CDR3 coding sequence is TGTGCCAGCAGTTTAGACTCCGGAGATACGCAGTATTTT. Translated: CASSLDSGDTQYF.

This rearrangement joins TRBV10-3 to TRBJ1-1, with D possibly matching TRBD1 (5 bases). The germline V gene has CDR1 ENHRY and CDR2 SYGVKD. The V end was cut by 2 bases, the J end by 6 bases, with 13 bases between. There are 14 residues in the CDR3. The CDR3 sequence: CAISEAREGAEAFF. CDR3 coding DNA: TGTGCCATCAGTGAGGCCAGGGAAGGAGCTGAAGCTTTCTTT.

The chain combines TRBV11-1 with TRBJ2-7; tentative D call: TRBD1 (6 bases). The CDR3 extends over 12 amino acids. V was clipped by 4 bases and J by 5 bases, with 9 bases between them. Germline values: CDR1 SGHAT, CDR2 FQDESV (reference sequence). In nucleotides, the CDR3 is TGTGCCAGCAGCTCCAGGGGCGACGAGCAGTACTTC. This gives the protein CASSSRGDEQYF.

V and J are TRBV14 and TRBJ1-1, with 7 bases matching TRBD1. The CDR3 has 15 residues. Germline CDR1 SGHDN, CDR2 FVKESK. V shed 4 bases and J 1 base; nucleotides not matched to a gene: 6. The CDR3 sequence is CASSPQTGWNTEAFF. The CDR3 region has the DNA TGTGCCAGCAGCCCACAGACAGGGTGGAACACTGAAGCTTTCTTT.

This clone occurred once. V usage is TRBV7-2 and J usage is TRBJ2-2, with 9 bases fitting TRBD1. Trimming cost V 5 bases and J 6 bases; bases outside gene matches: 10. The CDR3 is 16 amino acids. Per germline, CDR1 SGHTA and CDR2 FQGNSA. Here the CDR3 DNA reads TGTGCCAGCAGCCCCGGACAGGGGTTCAGGTCCGGGGAGCTGTTTTTT. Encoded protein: CASSPGQGFRSGELFF.

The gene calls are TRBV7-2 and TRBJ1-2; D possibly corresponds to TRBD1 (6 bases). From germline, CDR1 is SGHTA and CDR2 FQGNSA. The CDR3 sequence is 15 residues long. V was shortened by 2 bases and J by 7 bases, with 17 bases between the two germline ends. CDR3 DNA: TGTGCCAGCAGCTTAAGTGTCTCCAGGGACACTGGCTACACCTTC. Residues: CASSLSVSRDTGYTF. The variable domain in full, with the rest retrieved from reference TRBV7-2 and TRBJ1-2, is GAGVSQSPSNKVTEKGKDVELRCDPISGHTALYWYRQSLGQGLEFLIYFQGNSAPDKSGLPSDRFSAERTGGSVSTLTIQRTQQEDSAVYLCASSLSVSRDTGYTFGSGTRLTVV.

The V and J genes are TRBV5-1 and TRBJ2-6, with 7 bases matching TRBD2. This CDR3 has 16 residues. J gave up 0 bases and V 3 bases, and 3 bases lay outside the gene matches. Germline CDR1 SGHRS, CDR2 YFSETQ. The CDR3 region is CASSSGGSSGANVLTF. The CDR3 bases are TGCGCCAGCAGCTCCGGGGGGAGCTCTGGGGCCAACGTCCTGACTTTC.

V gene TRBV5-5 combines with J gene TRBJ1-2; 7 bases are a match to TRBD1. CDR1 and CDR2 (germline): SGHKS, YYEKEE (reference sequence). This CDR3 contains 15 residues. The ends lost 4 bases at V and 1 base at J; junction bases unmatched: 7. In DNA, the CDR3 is TGTGCCAGCAGCCACGGACAGGCCCTTAACTATGGCTACACCTTC. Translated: CASSHGQALNYGYTF. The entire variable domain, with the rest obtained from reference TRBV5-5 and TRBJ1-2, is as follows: DAGVTQSPTHLIKTRGQQVTLRCSPISGHKSVSWYQQVLGQGPQFIFQYYEKEERGRGNFPDRFSARQFPNYSSELNVNALLLGDSALYLCASSHGQALNYGYTFGSGTRLTVV.

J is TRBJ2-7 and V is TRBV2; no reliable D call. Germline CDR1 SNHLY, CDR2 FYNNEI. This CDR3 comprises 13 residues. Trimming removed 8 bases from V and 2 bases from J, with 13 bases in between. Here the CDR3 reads CASYRTETYEQYF. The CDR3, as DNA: TGTGCCAGCTACCGAACAGAGACCTACGAGCAGTACTTC.

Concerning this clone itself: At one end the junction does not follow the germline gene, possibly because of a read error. The CDR3 DNA follows: TGTGCCAGCGGTGAGGGAACCGGGAGTCGGGGAGACACAGATACGCAGTATTTT. Translating gives CASGEGTGSRGDTDTQYF. This chain connects TRBV6-1 to TRBJ2-3, with a tentative D call TRBD2 (6 bases). Germline-derived CDR1 and CDR2 are MNHNS and SASEGT. The CDR3 runs 18 residues.

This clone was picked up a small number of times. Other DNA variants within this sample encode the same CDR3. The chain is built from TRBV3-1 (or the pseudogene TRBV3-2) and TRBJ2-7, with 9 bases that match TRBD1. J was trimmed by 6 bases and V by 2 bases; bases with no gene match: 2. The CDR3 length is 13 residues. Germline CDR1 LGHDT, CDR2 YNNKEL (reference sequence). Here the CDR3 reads CASSQTGGGEQYF. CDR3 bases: TGTGCCAGCAGCCAAACAGGGGGCGGCGAGCAGTACTTC.